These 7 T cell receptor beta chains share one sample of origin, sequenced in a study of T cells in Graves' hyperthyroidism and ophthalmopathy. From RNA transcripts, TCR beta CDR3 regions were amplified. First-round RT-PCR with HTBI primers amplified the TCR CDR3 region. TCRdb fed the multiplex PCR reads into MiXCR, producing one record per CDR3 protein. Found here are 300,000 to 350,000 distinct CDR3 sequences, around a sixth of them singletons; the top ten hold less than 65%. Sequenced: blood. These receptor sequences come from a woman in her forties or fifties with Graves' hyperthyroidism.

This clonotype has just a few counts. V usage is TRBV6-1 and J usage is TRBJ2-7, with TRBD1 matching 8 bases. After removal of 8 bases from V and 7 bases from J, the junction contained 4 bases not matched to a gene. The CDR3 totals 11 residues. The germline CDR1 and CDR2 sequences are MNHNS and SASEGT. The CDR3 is CASDRGREQYF. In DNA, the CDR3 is TGTGCCAGCGACAGGGGCAGAGAGCAGTACTTC.

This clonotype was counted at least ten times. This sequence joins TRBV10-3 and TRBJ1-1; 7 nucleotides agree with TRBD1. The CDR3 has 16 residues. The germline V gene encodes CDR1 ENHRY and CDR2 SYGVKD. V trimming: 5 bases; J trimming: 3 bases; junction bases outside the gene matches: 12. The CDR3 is CAISSDRVDSDTEAFF. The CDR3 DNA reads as TGTGCCATCAGTAGCGACAGGGTTGATTCGGACACTGAAGCTTTCTTT.

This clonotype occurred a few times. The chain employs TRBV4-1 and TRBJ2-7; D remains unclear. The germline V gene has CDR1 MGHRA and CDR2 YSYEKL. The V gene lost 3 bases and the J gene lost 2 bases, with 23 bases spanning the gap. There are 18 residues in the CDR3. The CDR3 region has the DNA TGCGCCAGCAGCCAGCCACTTTCCAACCGTCAGGAAACCTACGAGCAGTACTTC. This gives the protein CASSQPLSNRQETYEQYF.

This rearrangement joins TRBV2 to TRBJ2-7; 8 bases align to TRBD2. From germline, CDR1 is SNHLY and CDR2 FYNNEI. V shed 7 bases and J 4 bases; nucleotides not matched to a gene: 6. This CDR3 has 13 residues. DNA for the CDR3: TGTGCCAGCAAGCCGGGACTAGTATACGAGCAGTACTTC. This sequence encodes CASKPGLVYEQYF.

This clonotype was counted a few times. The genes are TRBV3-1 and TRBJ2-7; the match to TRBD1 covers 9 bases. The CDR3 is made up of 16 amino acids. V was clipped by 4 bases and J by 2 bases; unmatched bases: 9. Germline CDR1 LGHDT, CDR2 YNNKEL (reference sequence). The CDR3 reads CASSPALGQGTYEQYF. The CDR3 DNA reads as TGTGCCAGCAGCCCCGCCCTGGGACAGGGCACCTACGAGCAGTACTTC.

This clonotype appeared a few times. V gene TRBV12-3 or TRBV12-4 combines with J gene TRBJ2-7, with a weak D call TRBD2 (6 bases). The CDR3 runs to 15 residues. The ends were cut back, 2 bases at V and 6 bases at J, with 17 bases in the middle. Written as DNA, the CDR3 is TGTGCCAGCAGTTTATATTCCGCGGGATCGTTCGAGCAGTACTTC. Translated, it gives CASSLYSAGSFEQYF.

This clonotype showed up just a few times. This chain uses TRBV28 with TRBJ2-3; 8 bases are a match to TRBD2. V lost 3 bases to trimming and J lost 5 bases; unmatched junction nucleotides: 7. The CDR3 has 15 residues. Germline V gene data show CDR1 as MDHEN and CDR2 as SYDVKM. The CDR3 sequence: CASSFSSGIQDTQYF. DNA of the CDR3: TGTGCCAGCAGTTTTAGTAGCGGGATCCAAGATACGCAGTATTTT.